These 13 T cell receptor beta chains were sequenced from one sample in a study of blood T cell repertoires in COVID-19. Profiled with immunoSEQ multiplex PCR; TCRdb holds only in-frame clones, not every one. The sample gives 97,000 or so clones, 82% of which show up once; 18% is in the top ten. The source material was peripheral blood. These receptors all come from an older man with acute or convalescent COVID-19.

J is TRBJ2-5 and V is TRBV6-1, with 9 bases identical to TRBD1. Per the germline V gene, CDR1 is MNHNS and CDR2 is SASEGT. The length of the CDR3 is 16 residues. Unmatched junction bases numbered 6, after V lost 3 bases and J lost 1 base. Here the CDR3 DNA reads TGTGCCAGCAGTGAGGCAGGGACAGGGCCCCAAGAGACCCAGTACTTC. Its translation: CASSEAGTGPQETQYF.

The CDR3 sequence: CASSESPGTEAFF. The CDR3 nucleotides read TGCGCCAGCAGTGAGTCCCCGGGAACTGAAGCTTTCTTT. The chain carries TRBV10-1 and TRBJ1-1; no definite D call. The CDR3 length is 13 residues. V gave up 0 bases and J gave up 5 bases, with 7 bases separating them. From germline, CDR1 is WNHNN and CDR2 SYGVQD (reference sequence).

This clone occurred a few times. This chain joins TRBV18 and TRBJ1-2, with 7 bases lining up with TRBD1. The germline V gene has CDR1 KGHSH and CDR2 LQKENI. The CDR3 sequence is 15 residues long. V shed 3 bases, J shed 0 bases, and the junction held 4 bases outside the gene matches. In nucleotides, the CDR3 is TGTGCCAGCTCACCCGCAGGGGGGACTAACTATGGCTACACCTTC. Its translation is CASSPAGGTNYGYTF.

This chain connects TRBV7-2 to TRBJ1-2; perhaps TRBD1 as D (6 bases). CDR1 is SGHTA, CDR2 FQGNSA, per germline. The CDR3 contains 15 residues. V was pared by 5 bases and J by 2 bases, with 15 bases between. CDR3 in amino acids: CASSPQRGANYGYTF. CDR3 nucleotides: TGTGCCAGCAGCCCTCAGCGGGGGGCGAACTATGGCTACACCTTC.

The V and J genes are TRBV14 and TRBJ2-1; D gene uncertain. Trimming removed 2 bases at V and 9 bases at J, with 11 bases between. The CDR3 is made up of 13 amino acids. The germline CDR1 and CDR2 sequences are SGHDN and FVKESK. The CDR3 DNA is TGTGCCAGCAGCCAAATGGTTCGCAGTGAGCAGTTCTTC. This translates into CASSQMVRSEQFF.

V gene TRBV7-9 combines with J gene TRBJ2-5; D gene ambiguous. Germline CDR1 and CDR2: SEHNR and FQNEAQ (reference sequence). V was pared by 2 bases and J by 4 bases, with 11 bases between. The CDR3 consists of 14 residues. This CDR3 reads CASSLIRSAETQYF. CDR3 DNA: TGTGCCAGCAGCTTAATACGGTCTGCAGAGACCCAGTACTTC.

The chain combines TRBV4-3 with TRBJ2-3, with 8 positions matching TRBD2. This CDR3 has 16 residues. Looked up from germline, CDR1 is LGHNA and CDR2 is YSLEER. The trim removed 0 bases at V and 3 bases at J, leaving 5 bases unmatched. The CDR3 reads CASSQDSAGGTDTQYF. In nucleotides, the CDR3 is TGCGCCAGCAGCCAAGATAGCGCGGGGGGAACAGATACGCAGTATTTT.

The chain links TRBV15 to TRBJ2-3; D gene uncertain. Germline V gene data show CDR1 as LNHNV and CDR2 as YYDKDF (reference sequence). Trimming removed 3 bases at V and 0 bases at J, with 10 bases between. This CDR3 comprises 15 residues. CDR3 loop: CATSRERSSTDTQYF. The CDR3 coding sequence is TGTGCCACCAGCAGGGAGCGCTCTAGCACAGATACGCAGTATTTT.

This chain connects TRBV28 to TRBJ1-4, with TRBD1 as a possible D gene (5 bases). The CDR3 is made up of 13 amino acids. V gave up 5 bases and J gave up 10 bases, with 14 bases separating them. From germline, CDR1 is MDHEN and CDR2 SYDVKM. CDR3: CASSPPAGVKLFF. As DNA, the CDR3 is TGTGCCAGCAGTCCGCCGGCGGGGGTAAAACTGTTTTTT.

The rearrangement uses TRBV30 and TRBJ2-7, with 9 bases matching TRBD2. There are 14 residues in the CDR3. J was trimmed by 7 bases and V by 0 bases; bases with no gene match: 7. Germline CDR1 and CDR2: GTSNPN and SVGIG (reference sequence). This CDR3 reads CAWSVASGAEEQYF. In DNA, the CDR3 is TGTGCCTGGAGTGTAGCTAGCGGGGCTGAAGAGCAGTACTTC.

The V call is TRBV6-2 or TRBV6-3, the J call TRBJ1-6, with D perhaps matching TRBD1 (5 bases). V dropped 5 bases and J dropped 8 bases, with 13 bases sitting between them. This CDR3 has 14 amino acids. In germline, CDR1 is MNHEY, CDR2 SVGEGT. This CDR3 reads CASSPDRNDSPLHF. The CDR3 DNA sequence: TGTGCCAGCAGTCCCGACAGAAACGATTCACCCCTCCACTTT.

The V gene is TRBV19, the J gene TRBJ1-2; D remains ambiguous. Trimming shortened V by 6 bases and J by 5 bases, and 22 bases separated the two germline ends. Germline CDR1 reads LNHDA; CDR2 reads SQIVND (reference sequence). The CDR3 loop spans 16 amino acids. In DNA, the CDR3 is TGTGCCAGTAGCGTTGGGCCAGGAATCTTGGATTATGGCTACACCTTC. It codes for CASSVGPGILDYGYTF.

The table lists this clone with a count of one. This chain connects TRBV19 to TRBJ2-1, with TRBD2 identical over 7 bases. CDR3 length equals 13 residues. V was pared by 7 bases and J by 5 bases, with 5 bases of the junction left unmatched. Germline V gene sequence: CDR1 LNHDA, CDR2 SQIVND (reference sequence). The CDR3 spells CASKAGRDNEQFF. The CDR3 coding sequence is TGTGCCAGTAAGGCAGGGAGGGACAATGAGCAGTTCTTC.